Listed below are T cell receptor beta chains from one sample, sequenced in a study of blood T cell repertoires in COVID-19. Using immunoSEQ multiplex PCR, the repertoire was profiled, and TCRdb retains in-frame clones only, with some absent. Here the sample spans a few hundred thousand clones, roughly 90% being singletons. Sequencing input: peripheral blood. The source is an older woman with acute or convalescent COVID-19. Both conserved end residues are part of each CDR3. D genes are given only for firm matches. For some rows the clone size is stated as once, few or many, or as a class when expanded; others skip it.

d_call	v_call	j_call	cdr3_length	clone_size	cdr3_aa	cdr3_nt
TRBD2	TRBV7-2	TRBJ2-3	15	NA	CASSPSGGRTDTQYF	TGTGCCAGCAGCCCTAGCGGGGGGCGCACAGATACGCAGTATTTT
NA	TRBV5-1	TRBJ1-1	13	few	CASSGGSHTEAFF	TGCGCCAGCAGCGGGGGGTCGCACACTGAAGCTTTCTTT
NA	TRBV18	TRBJ1-3	16	once	CASSPIPDSSGNTIYF	TGTGCCAGCTCACCAATCCCGGACAGCTCTGGAAACACCATATATTTT
NA	TRBV11-3	TRBJ2-5	13	NA	CASSPRGSETQYF	TGTGCCAGCAGCCCCAGGGGTAGCGAGACCCAGTACTTC
TRBD1	TRBV19	TRBJ1-2	14	NA	CASSIARGTYGYTF	TGTGCCAGTAGTATAGCCAGGGGGACCTATGGCTACACCTTC
TRBD1	TRBV5-4	TRBJ1-3	17	NA	CASSLLGQGRSGNTIYF	TGTGCCAGCAGCTTGTTGGGACAGGGGCGCTCTGGAAACACCATATATTTT
TRBD1	TRBV29-1	TRBJ2-1	10	NA	CSVNRGVEFF	TGCAGCGTGAACAGGGGAGTGGAGTTCTTC
NA	TRBV6-5	TRBJ1-5	14	few	CASSPILQGQPQHF	TGTGCCAGCAGCCCGATTCTACAGGGACAGCCCCAGCATTTT
TRBD1	TRBV7-6	TRBJ1-1	15	NA	CASSTQGARNTEAFF	TGTGCCAGCAGCACCCAGGGGGCAAGGAACACTGAAGCTTTCTTT
NA	TRBV21-1	TRBJ1-5	17	NA	CASSKASIGRGNQPQHF	TGTGCCAGCAGCAAAGCCTCTATAGGGCGGGGCAATCAGCCCCAGCATTTT